The 14 T cell receptor beta chains below all came from one sample that was sequenced in a study of blood T cell repertoires in COVID-19. The table came from immunoSEQ multiplex PCR; TCRdb's copy has only in-frame clones and leaves some out. The sample carries about 200,000 clones, about 88% recorded once. Material: peripheral blood. The source of these receptors is a man aged 18 to 30 with active or convalescent COVID-19.

This clone was seen a single time. CDR3 sequence reads: CASSLDGYEQYF. The CDR3 DNA reads TGTGCCAGCAGCCTAGACGGGTACGAGCAGTACTTC. The chain links TRBV5-4 to TRBJ2-7; D unresolved. With 4 bases removed from V and 4 bases from J, the gap between germline ends came to 9 bases. The CDR3 spans 12 residues. Germline CDR1 SGHNT, CDR2 YYREEE (reference sequence).

The V gene is TRBV7-6, the J gene TRBJ2-2, with D unresolved. Germline V CDR1 and CDR2: SGHVS, FNYEAQ. The V gene lost 3 bases and the J gene lost 2 bases, with 19 bases spanning the gap. There are 18 residues in the CDR3. This CDR3 is CASSFFVSVSINTGELFF. Here the CDR3 DNA reads TGTGCCAGCAGCTTTTTCGTTTCCGTATCTATAAACACCGGGGAGCTGTTTTTT.

This chain links TRBV5-1 with TRBJ1-6; D is undetermined. V was pared by 4 bases and J by 6 bases, with 14 bases between. Germline assignment: CDR1 SGHRS and CDR2 YFSETQ. The CDR3 is 15 residues long. The chain's CDR3 is CASSPREDLNSPLHF. Written as DNA, the CDR3 is TGCGCCAGCAGCCCCCGGGAGGATCTTAATTCACCCCTCCACTTT.

The CDR3 region is CASSPVPLGGGTGELFF. CDR3 bases: TGCGCCAGCAGCCCAGTACCACTAGGCGGGGGCACCGGGGAGCTGTTTTTT. The chain combines TRBV5-1 with TRBJ2-2; 7 nucleotides agree with TRBD2. The CDR3 is made up of 17 amino acids. V was pared by 4 bases and J by 4 bases, with 13 bases of the junction left unmatched. The germline V gene encodes CDR1 SGHRS and CDR2 YFSETQ.

The chain joins TRBV5-4 to TRBJ2-7; 8 positions match TRBD2. Germline values: CDR1 SGHNT, CDR2 YYREEE (reference sequence). This CDR3 region has 15 residues. Trimming cost V 0 bases and J 3 bases; bases outside gene matches: 5. The CDR3 coding sequence is TGTGCCAGCAGCTTGGAGGCGGGGGGATACTACGAGCAGTACTTC. It is translated as CASSLEAGGYYEQYF.

This rearrangement joins TRBV2 to TRBJ1-3; D is undetermined. Trimming pared 8 bases from V and 0 bases from J, leaving 8 bases between. Germline assignment: CDR1 SNHLY and CDR2 FYNNEI. This CDR3 is built from 13 residues. DNA for the CDR3: TGTGCCAGCGAACAGATCTCTGGAAACACCATATATTTT. It yields the protein CASEQISGNTIYF.

The chain couples TRBV6-1 to TRBJ1-5, with TRBD1 matching 7 bases. With 3 bases clipped from V and 9 bases from J, the junction kept 8 bases outside the gene matches. This CDR3 comprises 14 residues. Germline V gene lookup returns CDR1 MNHNS and CDR2 SASEGT. This chain's CDR3 is CASSDRQGSSPQHF. Here the CDR3 DNA reads TGTGCCAGCAGTGACCGACAGGGTTCCTCGCCCCAGCATTTT.

J is TRBJ2-5 and V is TRBV7-8; TRBD2 agrees at 8 bases. The CDR3 extends over 16 amino acids. The germline V gene encodes CDR1 SGHVS and CDR2 FQNEAQ. V shed 6 bases, J shed 5 bases, and the junction held 14 bases outside the gene matches. The CDR3 loop is CASRSLGREGRETQYF. The CDR3 DNA follows: TGTGCCAGCAGATCCCTCGGTCGGGAGGGCCGGGAGACCCAGTACTTC.

V gene TRBV30 combines with J gene TRBJ1-3; tentatively, D is TRBD1 (5 bases). Germline V gene lookup returns CDR1 GTSNPN and CDR2 SVGIG (reference sequence). This CDR3 is 15 amino acids long. V was clipped by 1 base and J by 0 bases, with 10 bases between them. CDR3 sequence reads: CAWSAGANSGNTIYF. In DNA, the CDR3 is TGTGCCTGGAGTGCTGGGGCCAACTCTGGAAACACCATATATTTT. The full variable domain, its missing parts supplied by reference TRBV30 and TRBJ1-3, is SQTIHQWPATLVQPVGSPLSLECTVEGTSNPNLYWYRQAAGRGLQLLFYSVGIGQISSEVPQNLSASRPQDRQFILSSKKLLLSDSGFYLCAWSAGANSGNTIYFGEGSWLTVV.

The genes are TRBV9 and TRBJ1-4; a weak D match, TRBD1 (6 bases). CDR1 and CDR2 from the germline V gene are SGDLS and YYNGEE. CDR3 length: 16 amino acids. V lost 0 bases to trimming and J lost 2 bases, with 11 bases between them. The CDR3 protein is CASSVGGHPTNEKLFF. CDR3 sequence (DNA): TGTGCCAGCAGCGTAGGGGGACACCCTACTAATGAAAAACTGTTTTTT. Supplemented by reference TRBV9 and TRBJ1-4, the full variable domain reads DSGVTQTPKHLITATGQRVTLRCSPRSGDLSVYWYQQSLDQGLQFLIQYYNGEERAKGNILERFSAQQFPDLHSELNLSSLELGDSALYFCASSVGGHPTNEKLFFGSGTQLSVL.

This chain uses TRBV7-3 with TRBJ2-1, with a tentative D call TRBD2 (5 bases). Trimming took off 1 base at V and 9 bases at J, with 19 bases between the two ends. Germline V gene sequence: CDR1 SGHTA, CDR2 FQGTGA. The CDR3 runs to 16 residues. The CDR3 DNA reads TGTGCCAGCAGCTTAAACGCCCACTCTAAAGAGGGTGAGCAGTTCTTC. This gives the protein CASSLNAHSKEGEQFF.

The chain joins TRBV9 to TRBJ1-1; D is ambiguous. Trimming took off 0 bases at V and 6 bases at J, with 15 bases between the two ends. The CDR3 contains 15 residues. CDR1 SGDLS and CDR2 YYNGEE come from the germline V gene. CDR3 nucleotides: TGTGCCAGCAGCGTAGGGACTACCTCCTATGCTGAAGCTTTCTTT. Amino acids: CASSVGTTSYAEAFF.

This sequence joins TRBV5-1 and TRBJ1-1, with TRBD1 matching over 8 bases. Unmatched junction bases numbered 8, after V lost 4 bases and J lost 6 bases. This CDR3 spans 14 amino acids. Germline assignment: CDR1 SGHRS and CDR2 YFSETQ. Written as DNA, the CDR3 is TGCGCCAGCAGCCAGGACAGGGAGGTTGCTGAAGCTTTCTTT. Protein sequence: CASSQDREVAEAFF. The full variable domain, with the rest looked up from reference TRBV5-1 and TRBJ1-1, is KAGVTQTPRYLIKTRGQQVTLSCSPISGHRSVSWYQQTPGQGLQFLFEYFSETQRNKGNFPGRFSGRQFSNSRSEMNVSTLELGDSALYLCASSQDREVAEAFFGQGTRLTVV.

The V gene is TRBV7-3, the J gene TRBJ1-2; D unclear. Trimming cost V 5 bases and J 3 bases, with 13 bases left between them. Looked up from germline, CDR1 is SGHTA and CDR2 is FQGTGA. The length of the CDR3 is 14 residues. The CDR3 region is CASSPSTSHYGYTF. CDR3 nucleotide sequence: TGTGCCAGCAGCCCCTCCACGAGCCACTATGGCTACACCTTC.